This T cell receptor (beta chain) was recovered during a study of human T cells and chemical hapten exposure. Overall study findings and caveats: Once DPC sensitization occurred, TCRs above 1 in 1000 frequency showed no change.

Study processing details: Samples had a median of 95,638 TCRs, ranging roughly 20,000 to 750,000. TCRdb called the RACE reads again in MiXCR, with one record for every CDR3 protein. TCRdb, not the original authors, processed these V and J calls. Among about 82,000 distinct CDR3 sequences listed, under 10% were seen once. Time point described: healthy volunteer bleed at 6 weeks. The starting material, unfractionated whole blood, was used for total RNA extraction. This clonotype was detected many times. Its antigen remains unidentified. CDR3 length: 13 residues. V lost 0 bases and J 1 base, leaving 3 bases between the germline ends. The germline V gene has CDR1 SGHAT and CDR2 FQNNGV.

This receptor was identified in a male donor in good health. Some clones in this sample may be carry-over from other donors' samples. The rearrangement joins TRBV11-2 to TRBJ1-1; unclear D gene. The sequenced sample was whole blood. DNA of the CDR3: TGTGCCAGCAGCTTAGACGGGAACACTGAAGCTTTCTTT. This gives the protein CASSLDGNTEAFF.